Each of the 2 T cell receptor beta chains below was sequenced from the same sample in a study of vaccination and CD4 T cells after COVID-19. Sample treatment: roughly 11-day PBMC culture with coronavirus spike peptide pools or control peptides (ViraFEST assay). The assay that was used to sequence DNA from cultured CD4+ T cells was the Oncomine TCR Beta short-read assay. TCRdb called the PCR reads again in MiXCR, with one record for every CDR3 protein. Altogether 9,000 to 10,000 distinct CDR3 sequences are present, 55% to 75% being singletons, with the ten largest covering approximately 26%. No antigens are known for them. Sequenced material: CD4+ T cells from blood, cultured in vitro. The receptors were sampled from a human donor who had recovered from COVID-19.

The CDR3 DNA sequence: TGCGCCAGCAGCCAGGTAACAGGGTTAGGGAACACCGGGGAGCTGTTTTTT. This codes for CASSQVTGLGNTGELFF. V is TRBV4-1 and J is TRBJ2-2; perhaps TRBD1 as D (6 bases). There are 17 residues in the CDR3. Trimming removed 3 bases at V and 1 base at J, with 15 bases between. Germline V lookup: CDR1 MGHRA, CDR2 YSYEKL.

The chain couples TRBV2 to TRBJ2-7, with 7 bases fitting TRBD2. The CDR3 is 11 amino acids. V was pared by 10 bases and J by 6 bases, with 6 bases of the junction left unmatched. Germline CDR1 is SNHLY and CDR2 is FYNNEI. The CDR3 sequence is CATRDYGEQYF. CDR3 DNA: TGTGCCACCCGGGACTACGGCGAGCAGTACTTC.